The present T cell receptor beta chain was sequenced within a study of human T cells and chemical hapten exposure (dated by TCRdb to about 2021). Study-wide context: For sensitization, 2% DPC in acetone was applied to an approximately 2 cm by approximately 2 cm area of upper inner arm skin. The study tracked peripheral blood TCR repertoire changes in vivo during primary and secondary sensitization to the hapten diphenylcyclopropenone (DPC) in alopecia patients. For TCR sequencing, blood came from about 28 alopecia patients at anywhere from one to four time points (pre-sensitization, 2, 6 and 24 weeks). Patch tests used Finn chambers with 0.01% DPC on the upper back, scored after 6 days by International Contact Dermatitis Research Group standards. Weekly therapeutic DPC doses were additionally applied to the scalp of patients throughout the approximately 25-week study period. Libraries were pooled for sequencing, and per-sample TCR yields varied mainly because of small differences in library volumes within the pool. The patient cohort, mostly female, included alopecia areata with under or over 50% scalp involvement, alopecia totalis and alopecia universalis. Blood samples were taken from patients before sensitization (week 0) and at 2, 6 and about 24 weeks after DPC sensitization.

The library was made by RACE. The sequencer was a NextSeq 500. Library preparation attached unique molecular identifiers to individual cDNA molecules for quantitative, reproducible TCR counting. For every blood RNA sample, sequencing covered both the TCR alpha and TCR beta chains. Under the source paper's analysis protocol: Samples had a median of 95,638 TCRs, with a range from roughly 20,000 to 700,000. V, J and CDR3 annotation of the TCR reads was carried out using the Decombinator software suite. Every sample was subsampled to the same number of TCRs (28,000) for the PS versus PT1 abundance plots. TCRs were defined as expanded if absent before sensitization and observed at least eight times at the 2-week time point. The public sequencing data were trimmed at Q25 with fastp and processed into clonotypes with MiXCR by TCRdb, which kept only in-frame beta chains. Every distinct CDR3 protein forms one entry, paired with its most common genes and DNA. Here the V and J calls rest on TCRdb's processing, not on the authors' analysis. This sample is represented by a few hundred thousand distinct CDR3 sequences; 7.5% to 9% of them were singletons. 0.9% to 1.5% of the sample lies in the top ten.

In the germline V gene, CDR1 corresponds to MNHNS and CDR2 to SASEGT. The CDR3, from cysteine to valine, totals 12 residues. Just the 36-base CDR3 DNA is kept, in frame starting at base 1. V was cut back by 6 bases and J by 3 bases, leaving a gap of 9 bases between them. Broad study findings and their caveats: Alopecia, a presumed autoimmune disease, was present in all patients, so the immune response of the patients might differ from that of healthy individuals. DPC sensitization did not change how many TCRs were above 1 in 1000 frequency, and no evidence was found of alterations in global repertoire structure. Compared with pre-sensitization or healthy control sets, expanded TCRs formed significantly more large CDR3 similarity clusters, which is consistent with antigen-driven responses. After repeated subsampling, the strength of the expansion versus patch-test correlation and the threshold at which it became significant changed. Patch test score correlated positively with the number of PT1 expanded TCRs, reaching significance at thresholds 8, 16 and 32 but not at 4.

This specimen's time point label, per the study, means: pre-sensitization, week 0. The sample's treatment or condition label is to be understood as: therapeutic diphenylcyclopropenone sensitization with weekly scalp DPC. At each patch-test visit, blood was drawn before the patch test was applied. Eligible patients were aged 18 to 70, diagnosed with alopecia, deemed suitable for DPC therapy, and excluded if pregnant. Total RNA was isolated from unfractionated whole blood collected in Tempus Blood RNA tubes. This clonotype was counted between two and nine times. The clone's antigen remains unknown. No base-level quality is on record; no much larger clone is a single base apart.

The chain is encoded by TRBV6-1 joined to TRBJ2-7, with an unclear D gene assignment. The sample consisted of whole blood, taken in connection with sensitization to the hapten diphenylcyclopropenone (DPC). The TCR originated in a man aged 18 to 29 with alopecia areata. Some clones in this sample may be carry-over from other donors' samples. This receptor has the CDR3 CASRREYYEQYV. The sequenced DNA is TGTGCCAGCAGACGAGAATACTACGAGCAGTACGTC.